The present TCR beta chain was sequenced within a study of identical twins. Whole-study results and caveats: Abundant beta clonotypes from cord blood bore fewer insertions; memory repertoires lacked this pattern.

Unique molecular identifiers were present on cDNA, and template switching added a universal primer site. MiXCR was run by TCRdb on the 5' RACE reads, yielding one entry per CDR3 protein. The repertoire holds some 900,000 distinct CDR3 sequences, with roughly an eighth as singletons. A note on this clonotype: Its antigen remains unidentified.

The donor group consisted entirely of healthy Caucasians. V lost 3 bases, J lost 4 bases, and 6 bases stayed unmatched. The CDR3 covers 15 residues. These records were also assigned to another study, of yellow fever vaccine responses in identical twins.

The source of this sequence is a woman aged 18-29 years in good health. The rearrangement joins TRBV12-3 or TRBV12-4 to TRBJ2-1; 7 positions agree with TRBD1. Sequencing was done on a sample of PBMCs. CDR3 amino acids: CASSLDRNLYNEQFF. As DNA, the CDR3 is TGTGCCAGCAGTTTGGACAGGAACTTATACAATGAGCAGTTCTTC.